This TCR beta chain originates from a study of CD8 T cells in ankylosing spondylitis. Whole-study findings and limits: Before this, some motif variants had been reported in reactive arthritis synovial fluid and blood. In ankylosing spondylitis blood, a motif of about eight highly homologous TCR beta variants appeared characteristic.

CDR1 is SGHTA and CDR2 is FQGNSA in the germline V gene. The CDR3 loop spans 16 amino acids. The V and J ends lost 5 bases and 2 bases respectively, with 18 bases between them. Researchers built TCR beta libraries using quantitative 5'-RACE with molecular barcodes. One entry per CDR3 protein results from TCRdb running MiXCR on the 5' RACE reads. The repertoire holds around 480,000 distinct CDR3 sequences, with roughly 17% as singletons. A single count supports this clonotype. What it binds is unknown. This clonotype was sampled from a male donor with ankylosing spondylitis. The rearrangement joins TRBV7-2 to TRBJ2-5; tentative D call: TRBD2 (6 bases). Specimen: blood, either unsorted or a sorted T cell fraction (not recorded which). The CDR3 DNA reads TGTGCCAGCAGCCCCCCGGGGAGGACAACTCAAGAGACCCAGTACTTC. Translating it yields CASSPPGRTTQETQYF.